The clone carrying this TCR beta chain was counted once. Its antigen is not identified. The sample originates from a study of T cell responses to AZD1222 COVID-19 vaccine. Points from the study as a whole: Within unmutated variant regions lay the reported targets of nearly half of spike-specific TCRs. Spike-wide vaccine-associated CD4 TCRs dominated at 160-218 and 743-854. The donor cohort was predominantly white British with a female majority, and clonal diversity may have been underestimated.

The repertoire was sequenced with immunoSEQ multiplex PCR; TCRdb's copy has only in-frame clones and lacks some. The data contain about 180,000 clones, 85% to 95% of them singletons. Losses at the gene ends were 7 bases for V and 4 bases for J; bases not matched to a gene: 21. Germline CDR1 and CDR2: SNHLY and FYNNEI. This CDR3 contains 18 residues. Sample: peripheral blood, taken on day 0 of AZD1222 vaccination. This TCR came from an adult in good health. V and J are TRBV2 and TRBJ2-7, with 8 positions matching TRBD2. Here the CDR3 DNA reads TGTGCCAGCATGGTCTTGACGGGAGGGTCAAGTAGAGGTTACGAGCAGTACTTC. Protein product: CASMVLTGGSSRGYEQYF. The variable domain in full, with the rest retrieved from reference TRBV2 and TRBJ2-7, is EPEVTQTPSHQVTQMGQEVILRCVPISNHLYFYWYRQILGQKVEFLVSFYNNEISEKSEIFDDQFSVERPDGSNFTLKIRSTKLEDSAMYFCASMVLTGGSSRGYEQYFGPGTRLTVT.